A single sample is the source of the 18 T cell receptor beta chains below, sequenced in a study of blood T cells in healthy people across ages. A second PCR of 7 to 11 cycles used a sample-barcoded 5' primer and a J-beta primer mix. MiXCR was run by TCRdb on the 5' RACE reads, yielding one entry per CDR3 protein. This table has around 780,000 distinct CDR3 sequences, about 56% appearing once. The material sequenced was blood. These receptors all come from a man in his forties or fifties in good health.

The V and J genes are TRBV30 and TRBJ2-5; weak D call: TRBD1 (5 bases). The CDR3 covers 15 residues. V gave up 0 bases and J gave up 4 bases, with 15 bases separating them. Germline loops: CDR1 GTSNPN, CDR2 SVGIG (reference sequence). Here the CDR3 reads CAWSVHLGQGETQYF. In nucleotides, the CDR3 is TGTGCCTGGAGTGTACACCTGGGGCAGGGAGAGACCCAGTACTTC.

This clonotype was seen a few times. The V gene is TRBV6-1, the J gene TRBJ1-1; no clear D gene. V dropped 1 base and J dropped 0 bases, with 9 bases sitting between them. This CDR3 has 15 amino acids. The V gene's germline CDR1 is MNHNS and CDR2 SASEGT. The CDR3 DNA follows: TGTGCCAGCAGTGAAGAAGGACCTATGAACACTGAAGCTTTCTTT. This sequence encodes CASSEEGPMNTEAFF.

This clonotype appeared a few times. This rearrangement joins TRBV18 to TRBJ2-5; 9 nucleotides agree with TRBD1. Germline lookup yields CDR1 KGHSH and CDR2 LQKENI. CDR3 size: 14 residues. Trimming at V came to 5 bases and at J to 5 bases, leaving 6 bases not matched to a gene. The CDR3 DNA sequence: TGTGCCAGCTCAACACAGGGGGCGGAGGAGACCCAGTACTTC. Translating it yields CASSTQGAEETQYF.

The chain joins TRBV6-6 to TRBJ2-3; D is ambiguous. The germline gives CDR1 MNHNY, CDR2 SVGAGI (reference sequence). This CDR3 region has 15 residues. The V and J ends lost 4 bases and 2 bases respectively, with 13 bases between them. The CDR3 sequence is CASSLRTEITDTQYF. The CDR3 coding sequence is TGTGCCAGCAGTTTAAGGACGGAGATCACAGATACGCAGTATTTT.

This clonotype came up once. The rearrangement links TRBV3-1 to TRBJ1-1; unclear D gene. V lost 1 base and J lost 5, with 11 bases in between. Germline-derived CDR1 and CDR2 are LGHDT and YNNKEL (reference sequence). CDR3 length: 14 residues. The CDR3 protein is CASSQAGVYTEAFF. Here the CDR3 DNA reads TGTGCCAGCAGCCAAGCCGGTGTGTATACTGAAGCTTTCTTT. Supplemented by reference TRBV3-1 and TRBJ1-1, the full variable domain reads DTAVSQTPKYLVTQMGNDKSIKCEQNLGHDTMYWYKQDSKKFLKIMFSYNNKELIINETVPNRFSPKSPDKAHLNLHINSLELGDSAVYFCASSQAGVYTEAFFGQGTRLTVV.

The chain combines TRBV3-1 with TRBJ2-3; 10 bases fit TRBD2. This CDR3 region has 16 residues. Germline values: CDR1 LGHDT, CDR2 YNNKEL (reference sequence). Trimming cost V 4 bases and J 1 base; bases outside gene matches: 5. The CDR3 bases are TGTGCCAGCAGCCCCAGGACTAGCGGTCGCACAGATACGCAGTATTTT. Its translation is CASSPRTSGRTDTQYF.

V gene TRBV7-6 combines with J gene TRBJ2-7, with D unclear. V lost 5 bases and J 6 bases, leaving 14 bases between the germline ends. There are 13 residues in the CDR3. CDR1 and CDR2 from the germline V gene are SGHVS and FNYEAQ. CDR3 loop: CASSVVLVSEQYF. For the CDR3, the DNA is TGTGCCAGCAGCGTAGTGCTAGTAAGCGAGCAGTACTTC.

The chain links TRBV5-1 to TRBJ1-4; 8 bases align to TRBD1. V shed 5 bases, J shed 4 bases, and the junction held 7 bases outside the gene matches. Looked up from germline, CDR1 is SGHRS and CDR2 is YFSETQ. The CDR3 extends over 15 amino acids. CDR3 nucleotides: TGCGCCAGCAGACCCCAGGGGGCTGGTAATGAAAAACTGTTTTTT. Its protein is CASRPQGAGNEKLFF.

CDR3 loop: CASSLPLRGRRTDTQYF. The CDR3 DNA sequence: TGTGCCAGCAGCCTCCCGTTGAGGGGGCGGCGCACAGATACGCAGTATTTT. V and J are TRBV7-2 and TRBJ2-3; 7 bases are shared with TRBD1. The CDR3 totals 17 residues. Germline-derived CDR1 and CDR2 are SGHTA and FQGNSA. V lost 5 bases, J lost 1 base, and 12 bases stayed unmatched.

This clonotype was found a few times. The V and J genes are TRBV27 and TRBJ2-7, with 7 bases lining up with TRBD1. Trimming took 6 bases from V and 1 from J; bases not matched to a gene: 15. This CDR3 has 17 amino acids. Looked up from germline, CDR1 is MNHEY and CDR2 is SMNVEV (reference sequence). The CDR3 reads CASSLATLGTDSYEQYF. Here the CDR3 DNA reads TGTGCCAGCAGCCTAGCAACCCTCGGGACAGATTCCTACGAGCAGTACTTC.

The chain combines TRBV6-5 with TRBJ2-1; 8 bases line up with TRBD2. V dropped 4 bases and J dropped 6; count of bases not matched to a gene: 5. This CDR3 comprises 14 residues. Germline V gene data show CDR1 as MNHEY and CDR2 as SVGAGI. In DNA form, the CDR3 reads TGTGCCAGCAGTTTCCAGCGGGGGACCAATGAGCAGTTCTTC. This sequence encodes CASSFQRGTNEQFF.

This clonotype occurred a few times. The chain links TRBV14 to TRBJ2-5, with 10 bases matching TRBD1. The CDR3 covers 16 residues. Germline CDR1 and CDR2: SGHDN and FVKESK. The ends lost 3 bases at V and 4 bases at J; junction bases unmatched: 8. The CDR3 DNA reads as TGTGCCAGCAGCCATCATTCGACAGGGGGCTTAGAGACCCAGTACTTC. Translation gives CASSHHSTGGLETQYF.

The chain couples TRBV20-1 to TRBJ2-2; 10 positions match TRBD2. V shed 2 bases, J shed 1 base, and the junction held 4 bases outside the gene matches. This CDR3 contains 16 residues. Germline V gene data show CDR1 as DFQATT and CDR2 as SNEGSKA (reference sequence). The CDR3 sequence: CSARIRTSGNTGELFF. The CDR3 nucleotides are TGCAGTGCTAGAATCCGGACTAGCGGGAACACCGGGGAGCTGTTTTTT.

The chain couples TRBV9 to TRBJ2-1, with 10 bases matching TRBD2. This CDR3 spans 16 amino acids. Germline CDR1 and CDR2: SGDLS and YYNGEE. V was clipped by 3 bases and J by 5 bases; unmatched bases: 8. The CDR3 reads CASSAESLAGDNEQFF. CDR3 nucleotides: TGTGCCAGCAGCGCCGAGAGTCTAGCGGGAGACAATGAGCAGTTCTTC.

This rearrangement joins TRBV24-1 to TRBJ1-2; maybe TRBD1 (5 bases). Germline V gene data show CDR1 as KGHDR and CDR2 as SFDVKD. V lost 7 bases and J lost 4, with 12 bases in between. This CDR3 is 13 amino acids long. CDR3 sequence: CATRTAGFYGYTF. The CDR3 DNA sequence: TGTGCCACCAGAACCGCAGGGTTCTATGGCTACACCTTC.

The chain carries TRBV12-3 or TRBV12-4 and TRBJ1-2, with D hard to call. The CDR3 runs to 13 residues. The DNA of the CDR3 is TGTACCACCGACCGCGTCGGCGAGTATGGCTACACCTTC. Protein: CTTDRVGEYGYTF.

Remarks on this clonotype: At one end, the junction sequence differs from germline, possibly due to a read error. The genes are TRBV28 and TRBJ2-1; 7 nucleotides agree with TRBD1. Germline V gene lookup returns CDR1 MDHEN and CDR2 SYDVKM. CDR3 length equals 15 residues. The CDR3 region has the DNA TGTGCCTGCAGAACCGAACAGGGGTGGTACAATGAGCAGTTCTTC. This translates into CACRTEQGWYNEQFF.

This chain joins TRBV5-1 and TRBJ2-1; 10 bases align to TRBD2. There are 18 residues in the CDR3. The germline gives CDR1 SGHRS, CDR2 YFSETQ. With V trimmed by 4 bases and J by 0 bases, 10 bases remained unmatched. CDR3 region: CASSAVAGGSSSYNEQFF. The DNA for the CDR3 is TGCGCCAGCAGCGCAGTAGCGGGAGGTTCCAGCTCCTACAATGAGCAGTTCTTC. The complete variable domain, with remaining parts taken from reference TRBV5-1 and TRBJ2-1, reads KAGVTQTPRYLIKTRGQQVTLSCSPISGHRSVSWYQQTPGQGLQFLFEYFSETQRNKGNFPGRFSGRQFSNSRSEMNVSTLELGDSALYLCASSAVAGGSSSYNEQFFGPGTRLTVL.